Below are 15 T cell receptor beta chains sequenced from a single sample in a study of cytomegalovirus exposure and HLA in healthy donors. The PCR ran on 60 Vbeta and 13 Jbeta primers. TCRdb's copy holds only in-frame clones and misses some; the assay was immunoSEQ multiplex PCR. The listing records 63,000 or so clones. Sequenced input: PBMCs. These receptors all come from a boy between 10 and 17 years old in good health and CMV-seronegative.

The CDR3 protein is CAGARGRLRNTEAFF. The CDR3 DNA follows: TGTGCCGGGGCTAGGGGGCGCCTTAGGAACACTGAAGCTTTCTTT. The chain employs TRBV30 and TRBJ1-1; 7 bases are a match to TRBD1. Losses at the gene ends were 8 bases for V and 1 base for J; bases not matched to a gene: 13. This CDR3 is built from 15 residues. Germline V CDR1 and CDR2: GTSNPN, SVGIG (reference sequence). Filled out from reference TRBV30 and TRBJ1-1, the complete variable domain reads SQTIHQWPATLVQPVGSPLSLECTVEGTSNPNLYWYRQAAGRGLQLLFYSVGIGQISSEVPQNLSASRPQDRQFILSSKKLLLSDSGFYLCAGARGRLRNTEAFFGQGTRLTVV.

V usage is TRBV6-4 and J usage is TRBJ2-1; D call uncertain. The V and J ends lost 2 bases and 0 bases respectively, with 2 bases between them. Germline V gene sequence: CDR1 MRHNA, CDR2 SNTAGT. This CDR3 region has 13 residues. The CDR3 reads CASSDLSYNEQFF. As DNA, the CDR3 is TGTGCCAGCAGTGACCTCTCCTACAATGAGCAGTTCTTC.

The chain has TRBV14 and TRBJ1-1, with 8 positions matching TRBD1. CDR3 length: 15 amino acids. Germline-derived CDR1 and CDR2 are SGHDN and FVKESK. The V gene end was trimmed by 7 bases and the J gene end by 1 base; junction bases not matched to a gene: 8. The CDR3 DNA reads TGTGCCAGCACCATAACAGGGGGTGCGAACACTGAAGCTTTCTTT. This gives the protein CASTITGGANTEAFF.

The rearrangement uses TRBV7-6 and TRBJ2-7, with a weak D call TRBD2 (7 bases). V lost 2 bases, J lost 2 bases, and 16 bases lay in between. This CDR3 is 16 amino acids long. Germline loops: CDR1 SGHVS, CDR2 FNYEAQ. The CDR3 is CASSLRGGGFTYEQYF. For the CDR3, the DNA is TGTGCCAGCAGCTTAAGGGGAGGGGGATTTACCTACGAGCAGTACTTC.

Here the CDR3 reads CACNPGTGGIGYTF. The DNA for the CDR3 is TGTGCCTGTAATCCCGGGACAGGCGGTATCGGCTACACCTTC. The chain combines TRBV30 with TRBJ1-2; TRBD1 matches at 8 bases. Germline values: CDR1 GTSNPN, CDR2 SVGIG (reference sequence). This CDR3 region has 14 residues. The V and J ends lost 6 bases and 8 bases, in that order; junction bases with no gene match: 14.

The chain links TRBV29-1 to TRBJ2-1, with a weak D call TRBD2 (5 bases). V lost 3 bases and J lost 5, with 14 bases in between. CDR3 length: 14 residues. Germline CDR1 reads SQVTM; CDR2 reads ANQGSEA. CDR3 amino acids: CSVDPREPNNEQFF. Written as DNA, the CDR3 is TGCAGCGTTGATCCCCGGGAACCCAACAATGAGCAGTTCTTC.

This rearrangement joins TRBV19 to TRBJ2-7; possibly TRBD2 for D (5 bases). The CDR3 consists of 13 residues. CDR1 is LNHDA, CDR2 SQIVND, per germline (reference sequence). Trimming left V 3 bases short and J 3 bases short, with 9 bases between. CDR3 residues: CASSIGRDYEQYF. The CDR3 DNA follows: TGTGCCAGTAGTATCGGACGGGACTACGAGCAGTACTTC.

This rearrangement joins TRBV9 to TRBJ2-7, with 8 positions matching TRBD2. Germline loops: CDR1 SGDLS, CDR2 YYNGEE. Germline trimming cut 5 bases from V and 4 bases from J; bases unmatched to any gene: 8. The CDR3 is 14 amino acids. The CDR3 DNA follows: TGTGCCAGCAGTGAAGCGGGAGCGGCTTACGAGCAGTACTTC. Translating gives CASSEAGAAYEQYF.

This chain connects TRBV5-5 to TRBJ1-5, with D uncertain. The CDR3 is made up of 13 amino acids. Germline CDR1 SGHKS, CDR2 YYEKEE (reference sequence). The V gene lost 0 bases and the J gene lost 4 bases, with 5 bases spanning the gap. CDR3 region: CASSLVTNQPQHF. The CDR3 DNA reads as TGTGCCAGCAGCTTGGTGACAAATCAGCCCCAGCATTTT.

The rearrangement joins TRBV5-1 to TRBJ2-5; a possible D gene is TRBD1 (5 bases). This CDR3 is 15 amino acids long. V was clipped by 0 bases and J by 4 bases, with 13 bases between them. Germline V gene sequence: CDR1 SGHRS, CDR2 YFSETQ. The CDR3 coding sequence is TGCGCCAGCAGCTTGGACCAGGGAAGAGGAGAGACCCAGTACTTC. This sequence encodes CASSLDQGRGETQYF.

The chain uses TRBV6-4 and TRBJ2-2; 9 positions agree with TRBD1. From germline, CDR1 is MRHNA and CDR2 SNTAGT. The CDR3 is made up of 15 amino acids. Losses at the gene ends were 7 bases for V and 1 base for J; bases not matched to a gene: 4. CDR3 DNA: TGTGCCAGCACCCCGGGACAGGGGAACACCGGGGAGCTGTTTTTT. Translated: CASTPGQGNTGELFF.

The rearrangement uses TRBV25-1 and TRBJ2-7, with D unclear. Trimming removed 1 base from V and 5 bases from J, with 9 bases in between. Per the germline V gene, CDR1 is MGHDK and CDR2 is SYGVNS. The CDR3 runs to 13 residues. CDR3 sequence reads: CASSEWMENEQYF. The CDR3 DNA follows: TGTGCCAGCAGTGAATGGATGGAGAACGAGCAGTACTTC.

In DNA form, the CDR3 reads TGTGCCAGCAGCTACCAGGGGCCGGAGACCCAGTACTTC. Translation: CASSYQGPETQYF. The V gene is TRBV13, the J gene TRBJ2-5; D possibly corresponds to TRBD1 (6 bases). This CDR3 contains 13 residues. V was shortened by 4 bases and J by 5 bases, with 11 bases between the two germline ends. From germline, CDR1 is PRHDT and CDR2 FYEKMQ (reference sequence).

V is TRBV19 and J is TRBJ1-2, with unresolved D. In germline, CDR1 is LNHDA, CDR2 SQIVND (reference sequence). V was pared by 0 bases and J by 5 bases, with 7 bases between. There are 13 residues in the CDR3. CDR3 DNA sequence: TGTGCCAGTAGTATAGATCCACAGTATGGCTACACCTTC. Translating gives CASSIDPQYGYTF.

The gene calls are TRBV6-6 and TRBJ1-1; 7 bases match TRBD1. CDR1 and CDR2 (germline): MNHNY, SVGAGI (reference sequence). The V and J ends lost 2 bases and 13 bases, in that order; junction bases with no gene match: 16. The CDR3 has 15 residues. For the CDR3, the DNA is TGTGCCAGCAGTTACGGCAGGGACAGTCGGGGCCAAGGTTTCTTT. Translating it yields CASSYGRDSRGQGFF.